This T cell receptor beta chain was obtained from a study of cytomegalovirus exposure and HLA in healthy donors. This PCR relied on a set of 60 Vbeta primers and 13 Jbeta primers. Data came from immunoSEQ multiplex PCR; TCRdb stores just in-frame clones and leaves some out. This table holds 95,000 to 150,000 clones, under 85% found once. The V end lost 5 bases, the J end lost 1 base, and 20 bases lay between the germline ends. CDR1 is SQVTM, CDR2 ANQGSEA, per germline. This CDR3 has 16 residues. This TCR was sampled from a man between 18 and 35 years old in good health and CMV-seropositive. Sequenced input: PBMCs. This chain connects TRBV29-1 to TRBJ1-2; D is ambiguous. CDR3 region: CSVYPVPVLNNYGYTF. The CDR3 region has the DNA TGCAGCGTTTACCCCGTCCCGGTCTTGAATAACTATGGCTACACCTTC.